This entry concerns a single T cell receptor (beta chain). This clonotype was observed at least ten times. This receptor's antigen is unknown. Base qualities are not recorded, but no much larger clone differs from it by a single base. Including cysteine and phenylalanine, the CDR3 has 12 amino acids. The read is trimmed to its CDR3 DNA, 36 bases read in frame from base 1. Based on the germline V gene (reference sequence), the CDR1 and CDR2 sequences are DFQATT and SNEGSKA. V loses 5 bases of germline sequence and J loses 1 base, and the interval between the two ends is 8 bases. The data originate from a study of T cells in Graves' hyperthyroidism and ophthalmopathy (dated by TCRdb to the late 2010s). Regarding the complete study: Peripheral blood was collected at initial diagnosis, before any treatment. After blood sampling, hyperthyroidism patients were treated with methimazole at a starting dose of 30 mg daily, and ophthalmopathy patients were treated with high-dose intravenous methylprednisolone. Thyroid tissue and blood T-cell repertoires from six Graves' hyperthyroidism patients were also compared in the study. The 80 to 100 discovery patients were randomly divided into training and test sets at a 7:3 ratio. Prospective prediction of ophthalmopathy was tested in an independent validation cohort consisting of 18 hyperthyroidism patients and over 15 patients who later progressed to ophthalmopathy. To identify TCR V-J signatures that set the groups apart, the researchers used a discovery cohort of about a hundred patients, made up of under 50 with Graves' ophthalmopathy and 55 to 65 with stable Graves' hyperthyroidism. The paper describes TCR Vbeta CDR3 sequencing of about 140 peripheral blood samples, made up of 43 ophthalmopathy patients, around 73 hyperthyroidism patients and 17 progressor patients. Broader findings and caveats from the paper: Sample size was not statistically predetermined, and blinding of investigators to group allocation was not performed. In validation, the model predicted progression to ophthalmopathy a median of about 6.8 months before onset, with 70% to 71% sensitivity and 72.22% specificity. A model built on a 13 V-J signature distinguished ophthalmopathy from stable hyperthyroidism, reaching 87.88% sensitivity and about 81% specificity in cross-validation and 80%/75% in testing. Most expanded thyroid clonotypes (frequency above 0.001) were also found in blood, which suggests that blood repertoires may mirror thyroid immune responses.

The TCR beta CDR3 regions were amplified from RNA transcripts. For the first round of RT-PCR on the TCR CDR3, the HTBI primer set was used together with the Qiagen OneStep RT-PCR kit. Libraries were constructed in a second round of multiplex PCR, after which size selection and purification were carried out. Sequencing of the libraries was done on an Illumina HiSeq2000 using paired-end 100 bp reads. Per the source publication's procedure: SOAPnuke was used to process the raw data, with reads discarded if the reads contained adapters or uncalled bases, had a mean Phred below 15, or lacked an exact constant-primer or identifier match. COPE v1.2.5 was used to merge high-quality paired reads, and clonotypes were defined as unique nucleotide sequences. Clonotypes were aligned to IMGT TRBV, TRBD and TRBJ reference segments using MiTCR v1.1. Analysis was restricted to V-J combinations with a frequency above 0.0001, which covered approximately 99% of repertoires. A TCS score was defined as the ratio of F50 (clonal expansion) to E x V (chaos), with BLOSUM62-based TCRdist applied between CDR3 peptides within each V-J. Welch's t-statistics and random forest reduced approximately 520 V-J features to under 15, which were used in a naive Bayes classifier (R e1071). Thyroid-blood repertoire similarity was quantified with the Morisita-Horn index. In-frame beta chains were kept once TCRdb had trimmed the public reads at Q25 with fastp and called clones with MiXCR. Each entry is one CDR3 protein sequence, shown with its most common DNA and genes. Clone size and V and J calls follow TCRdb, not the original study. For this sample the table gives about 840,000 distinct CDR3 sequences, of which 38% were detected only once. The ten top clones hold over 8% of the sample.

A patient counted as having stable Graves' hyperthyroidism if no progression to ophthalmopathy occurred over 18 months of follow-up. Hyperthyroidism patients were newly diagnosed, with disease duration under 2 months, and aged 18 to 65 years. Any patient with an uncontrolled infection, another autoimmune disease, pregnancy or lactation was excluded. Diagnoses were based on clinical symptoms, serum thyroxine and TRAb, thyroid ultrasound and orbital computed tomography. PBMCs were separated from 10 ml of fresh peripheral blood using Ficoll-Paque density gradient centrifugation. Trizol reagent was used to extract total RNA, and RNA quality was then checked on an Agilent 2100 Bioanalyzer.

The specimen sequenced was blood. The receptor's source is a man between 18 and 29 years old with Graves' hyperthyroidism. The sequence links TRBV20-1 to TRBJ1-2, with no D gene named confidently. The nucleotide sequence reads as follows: TGCAGTGCTTATACAGTTAACTATGGCTACACCTTC. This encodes CSAYTVNYGYTF.